These 18 T cell receptor beta chains share one sample of origin, sequenced in a study of T cells after yellow fever vaccination. Each CDR3 protein gets one entry after TCRdb re-called the 5' RACE reads with MiXCR. The sample shows about 240,000 distinct CDR3 sequences, around 7% of them seen only once. The specimen comprised CD4+ T cells sorted from PBMCs, sampled 15 days after the yellow fever booster vaccination. All receptors come from a man younger than 45 who received the YFV17D yellow fever vaccine.

A few counts support this clonotype. The chain is built from TRBV7-6 and TRBJ2-5; 7 bases agree with TRBD2. The CDR3 consists of 16 residues. V was clipped by 2 bases and J by 2 bases; unmatched bases: 8. CDR1 and CDR2 (germline): SGHVS, FNYEAQ. The CDR3: CASSLMSGGSQETQYF. The CDR3 DNA is TGTGCCAGCAGCTTAATGTCCGGCGGGAGTCAAGAGACCCAGTACTTC. The complete variable domain, with remaining parts taken from reference TRBV7-6 and TRBJ2-5, reads GAGVSQSPRYKVTKRGQDVALRCDPISGHVSLYWYRQALGQGPEFLTYFNYEAQQDKSGLPNDRFSAERPEGSISTLTIQRTEQRDSAMYRCASSLMSGGSQETQYFGPGTRLLVL.

The CDR3 sequence: CSARGTSGRGETQYF. The CDR3 DNA reads TGCAGCGCCCGGGGGACTAGCGGGAGAGGAGAGACCCAGTACTTC. The J gene is TRBJ2-5, the V gene TRBV29-1, with 14 bases matching TRBD2. Germline CDR1 and CDR2: SQVTM and ANQGSEA. This CDR3 spans 15 amino acids. The J segment lost 4 bases and the V segment lost 7 bases, leaving 8 bases of the junction unmatched.

In this sample, this clonotype turned up many times. The chain uses TRBV20-1 and TRBJ2-1; D uncertain. The CDR3 is 15 residues long. Germline loops: CDR1 DFQATT, CDR2 SNEGSKA (reference sequence). V was pared by 3 bases and J by 3 bases, with 15 bases between. The chain's CDR3 is CSARPLGNYYNEQFF. The CDR3 nucleotides are TGCAGTGCTAGGCCCCTAGGTAATTACTACAATGAGCAGTTCTTC.

This clonotype was detected ten times or more. V gene TRBV29-1 combines with J gene TRBJ2-1, with 11 bases aligning to TRBD2. J was trimmed by 6 bases and V by 7 bases; bases with no gene match: 5. Germline CDR1 is SQVTM and CDR2 is ANQGSEA. The CDR3 is 13 amino acids. CDR3 protein: CSGLAGGRNEQFF. CDR3 DNA: TGCAGCGGTCTAGCGGGAGGCCGCAATGAGCAGTTCTTC.

The chain combines TRBV28 with TRBJ1-1; weak D call: TRBD1 (6 bases). Germline CDR1 MDHEN, CDR2 SYDVKM. This CDR3 is 14 amino acids long. The V gene lost 7 bases and the J gene lost 1 base, with 13 bases spanning the gap. The CDR3: CASTPPGENTEAFF. In nucleotides, the CDR3 is TGTGCCAGCACTCCGCCAGGGGAGAACACTGAAGCTTTCTTT.

This clonotype has a handful of counts. The chain recombines TRBV7-2 with TRBJ2-1; tentatively, D is TRBD1 (5 bases). The germline V and J ends were trimmed by 3 bases and 6 bases, with 9 bases remaining between them. Germline lookup yields CDR1 SGHTA and CDR2 FQGNSA. The CDR3 contains 13 residues. CDR3 sequence reads: CASSLQGFNEQFF. Written as DNA, the CDR3 is TGTGCCAGCAGCTTGCAGGGCTTCAATGAGCAGTTCTTC.

This clonotype turned up a few times. This sequence joins TRBV4-3 and TRBJ2-1; D gene ambiguous. This CDR3 comprises 13 residues. Germline CDR1 reads LGHNA; CDR2 reads YSLEER. Trimming left V 1 base short and J 8 bases short, with 9 bases between. CDR3 sequence reads: CASSQGPTYEQFF. CDR3 nucleotides: TGCGCCAGCAGCCAAGGTCCAACTTATGAGCAGTTCTTC.

This rearrangement joins TRBV28 to TRBJ2-3; TRBD1 is a possible D gene (5 bases). V shed 8 bases and J shed 0 bases, with 15 bases lying between them. Looked up from germline, CDR1 is MDHEN and CDR2 is SYDVKM. The CDR3 runs to 15 residues. This CDR3 reads CASESLGASTDTQYF. The DNA for the CDR3 is TGTGCCAGCGAGAGTTTAGGGGCTAGCACAGATACGCAGTATTTT.

This clonotype was picked up many times. The chain recombines TRBV3-1 with TRBJ2-3, with D possibly TRBD2 on 6 matching bases. The germline gives CDR1 LGHDT, CDR2 YNNKEL (reference sequence). CDR3 size: 14 residues. V was pared by 8 bases and J by 5 bases, with 17 bases between. CDR3 residues: CASSEGLGGDTQYF. In DNA form, the CDR3 reads TGTGCCAGCTCGGAGGGCTTGGGGGGAGATACGCAGTATTTT.

This clonotype was detected a few times. The chain is built from TRBV7-9 and TRBJ1-2; no firm D call. This CDR3 is 11 amino acids long. Trimming shortened V by 2 bases and J by 6 bases, and 4 bases separated the two germline ends. The germline gives CDR1 SEHNR, CDR2 FQNEAQ (reference sequence). CDR3 DNA: TGTGCCAGCAGCTTAAGGCATGGCTACACCTTC. Translating gives CASSLRHGYTF.

The rearrangement joins TRBV30 to TRBJ2-7; D may be TRBD2 (7 bases). CDR1 GTSNPN and CDR2 SVGIG come from the germline V gene (reference sequence). With 2 bases removed from V and 2 bases from J, the gap between germline ends came to 10 bases. This CDR3 contains 13 residues. CDR3 sequence reads: CAWSNGGPYEQYF. DNA of the CDR3: TGTGCCTGGAGTAACGGGGGGCCCTACGAGCAGTACTTC.

V is TRBV3-1 and J is TRBJ2-2, with TRBD2 identical over 10 bases. This CDR3 region has 17 residues. The V and J ends lost 1 base and 1 base, in that order; junction bases with no gene match: 3. The germline V gene encodes CDR1 LGHDT and CDR2 YNNKEL (reference sequence). CDR3 nucleotide sequence: TGTGCCAGCAGCCAAGGGACTAGCGGATTGAACACCGGGGAGCTGTTTTTT. This encodes CASSQGTSGLNTGELFF.

There are many counts of this clonotype. The gene calls are TRBV20-1 and TRBJ2-2; 10 nucleotides align to TRBD2. This CDR3 contains 17 residues. V gave up 6 bases and J gave up 2 bases; unmatched junction bases: 12. CDR1 DFQATT and CDR2 SNEGSKA come from the germline V gene (reference sequence). CDR3 amino acids: CSASGLAGETNTGELFF. The CDR3 DNA reads as TGCAGTGCCAGTGGCCTAGCGGGAGAGACTAACACCGGGGAGCTGTTTTTT.

V gene TRBV7-2 combines with J gene TRBJ2-1, with D possibly being TRBD1 (6 bases). The CDR3 covers 11 residues. Germline V lookup: CDR1 SGHTA, CDR2 FQGNSA. V lost 10 bases and J 10 bases, leaving 14 bases between the germline ends. The CDR3 DNA reads TGTGCCATCAGATCAGGGGAAGAGCAGTTCTTC. It yields the protein CAIRSGEEQFF.

This clonotype was detected a few times. This rearrangement joins TRBV7-2 to TRBJ2-2, with 11 bases fitting TRBD2. The CDR3 has 16 residues. Germline CDR1 is SGHTA and CDR2 is FQGNSA. J gave up 4 bases and V 0 bases, and 1 base lay outside the gene matches. CDR3 bases: TGTGCCAGCAGCTTAGCTAGCGGGAGGGGCACCGGGGAGCTGTTTTTT. This encodes CASSLASGRGTGELFF. The whole variable domain, remainder taken from reference TRBV7-2 and TRBJ2-2, is GAGVSQSPSNKVTEKGKDVELRCDPISGHTALYWYRQSLGQGLEFLIYFQGNSAPDKSGLPSDRFSAERTGGSVSTLTIQRTQQEDSAVYLCASSLASGRGTGELFFGEGSRLTVL.

Ten or more counts support this clonotype. The genes are TRBV7-9 and TRBJ1-4; D unresolved. This CDR3 comprises 13 residues. V lost 6 bases, J lost 5 bases, and 10 bases lay in between. Germline CDR1 and CDR2: SEHNR and FQNEAQ (reference sequence). CDR3: CASSLAGNEKLFF. The CDR3 DNA sequence: TGTGCCAGCAGTTTGGCGGGGAATGAAAAACTGTTTTTT. The full variable domain, with the rest looked up from reference TRBV7-9 and TRBJ1-4, is DTGVSQNPRHKITKRGQNVTFRCDPISEHNRLYWYRQTLGQGPEFLTYFQNEAQLEKSRLLSDRFSAERPKGSFSTLEIQRTEQGDSAMYLCASSLAGNEKLFFGSGTQLSVL.

The CDR3 DNA reads as TGCAGCGGGCACGACAGGGATTACAATGAGCAGTTCTTC. The encoded protein is CSGHDRDYNEQFF. The J gene is TRBJ2-1, the V gene TRBV29-1, with 7 bases identical to TRBD1. Per the germline V gene, CDR1 is SQVTM and CDR2 is ANQGSEA. Trimming cost V 7 bases and J 4 bases; bases outside gene matches: 7. This CDR3 spans 13 amino acids.

This clonotype appeared many times. The chain uses TRBV14 and TRBJ2-7; 11 bases align to TRBD2. The germline CDR1 and CDR2 sequences are SGHDN and FVKESK. The CDR3 is 16 residues long. With 5 bases clipped from V and 4 bases from J, the junction kept 10 bases outside the gene matches. For the CDR3, the DNA is TGTGCCAGCAGCACATCACTAGCGGGAGTCTGGTACGAGCAGTACTTC. Translated: CASSTSLAGVWYEQYF.